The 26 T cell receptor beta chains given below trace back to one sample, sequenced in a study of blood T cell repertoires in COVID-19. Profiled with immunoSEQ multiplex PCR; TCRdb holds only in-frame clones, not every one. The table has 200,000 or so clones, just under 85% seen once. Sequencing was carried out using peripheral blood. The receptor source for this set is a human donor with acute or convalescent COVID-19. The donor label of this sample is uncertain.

The CDR3 DNA is TGTGCCAGCAGCCAGCGGGAAGATACGCAGTATTTT. Protein: CASSQREDTQYF. The chain combines TRBV3-1 (or the pseudogene TRBV3-2) with TRBJ2-3; D might be TRBD2 (6 bases). Looked up from germline, CDR1 is LGHDT and CDR2 is YNNKEL (reference sequence). The V gene lost 3 bases and the J gene lost 5 bases, with 6 bases spanning the gap. This CDR3 region has 12 residues.

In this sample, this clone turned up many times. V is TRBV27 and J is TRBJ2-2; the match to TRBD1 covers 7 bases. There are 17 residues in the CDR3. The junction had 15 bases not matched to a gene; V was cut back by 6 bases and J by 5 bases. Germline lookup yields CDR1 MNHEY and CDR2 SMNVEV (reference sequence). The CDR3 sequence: CASSIGLDRVKTGELFF. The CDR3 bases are TGTGCCAGCAGCATAGGGTTAGACAGGGTTAAGACCGGGGAGCTGTTTTTT.

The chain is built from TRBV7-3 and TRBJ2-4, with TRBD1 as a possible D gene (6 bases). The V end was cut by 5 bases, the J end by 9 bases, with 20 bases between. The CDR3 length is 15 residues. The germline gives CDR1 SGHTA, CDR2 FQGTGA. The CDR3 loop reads CASSQTWGPLGIQYF. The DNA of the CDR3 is TGTGCCAGCAGCCAAACCTGGGGGCCGTTGGGCATTCAGTACTTC.

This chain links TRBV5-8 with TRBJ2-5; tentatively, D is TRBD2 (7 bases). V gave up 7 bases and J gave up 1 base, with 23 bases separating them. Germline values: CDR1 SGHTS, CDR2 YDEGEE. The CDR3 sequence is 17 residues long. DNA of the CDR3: TGTGCCAGCTCCGGGGGCGGGAGAAGCGGCCCCCAAGAGACCCAGTACTTC. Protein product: CASSGGGRSGPQETQYF.

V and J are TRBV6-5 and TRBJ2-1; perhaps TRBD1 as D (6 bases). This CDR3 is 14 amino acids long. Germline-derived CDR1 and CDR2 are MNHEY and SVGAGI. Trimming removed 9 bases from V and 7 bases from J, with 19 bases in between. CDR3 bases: TGTGCCAGTCGTCCCTGGGGGCTAGGGAATGAGCAGTTCTTC. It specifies CASRPWGLGNEQFF.

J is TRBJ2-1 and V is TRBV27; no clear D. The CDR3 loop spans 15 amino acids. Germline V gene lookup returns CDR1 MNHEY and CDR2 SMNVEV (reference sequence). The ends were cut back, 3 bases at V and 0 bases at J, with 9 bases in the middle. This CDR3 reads CASSFNSYSYNEQFF. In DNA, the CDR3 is TGTGCCAGCAGTTTTAACTCCTACTCCTACAATGAGCAGTTCTTC.

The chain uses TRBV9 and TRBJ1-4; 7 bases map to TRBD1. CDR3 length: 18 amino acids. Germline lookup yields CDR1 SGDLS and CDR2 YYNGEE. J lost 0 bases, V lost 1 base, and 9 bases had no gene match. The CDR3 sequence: CASSVSGGGTATNEKLFF. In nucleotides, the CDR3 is TGTGCCAGCAGCGTATCAGGGGGTGGGACGGCAACTAATGAAAAACTGTTTTTT.

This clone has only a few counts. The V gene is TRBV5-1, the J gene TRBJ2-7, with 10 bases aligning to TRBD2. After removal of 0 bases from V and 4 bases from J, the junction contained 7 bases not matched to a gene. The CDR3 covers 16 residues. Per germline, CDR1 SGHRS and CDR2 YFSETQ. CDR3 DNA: TGCGCCAGCAGCTTGGGACAGGGGACTAGCGTTTACGAGCAGTACTTC. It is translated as CASSLGQGTSVYEQYF.

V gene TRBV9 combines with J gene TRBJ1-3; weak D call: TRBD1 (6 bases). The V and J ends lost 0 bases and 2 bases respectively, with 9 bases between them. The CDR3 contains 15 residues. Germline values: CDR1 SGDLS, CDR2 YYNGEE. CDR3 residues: CASSVVGHPGNTIYF. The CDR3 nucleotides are TGTGCCAGCAGCGTAGTGGGACATCCTGGAAACACCATATATTTT.

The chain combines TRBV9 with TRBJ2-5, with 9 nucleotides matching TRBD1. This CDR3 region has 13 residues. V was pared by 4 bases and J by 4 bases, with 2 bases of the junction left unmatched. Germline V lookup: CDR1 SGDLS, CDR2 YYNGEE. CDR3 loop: CASSKGQGETQYF. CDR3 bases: TGTGCCAGCAGCAAGGGACAGGGAGAGACCCAGTACTTC. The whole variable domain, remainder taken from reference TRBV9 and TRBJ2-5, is DSGVTQTPKHLITATGQRVTLRCSPRSGDLSVYWYQQSLDQGLQFLIQYYNGEERAKGNILERFSAQQFPDLHSELNLSSLELGDSALYFCASSKGQGETQYFGPGTRLLVL.

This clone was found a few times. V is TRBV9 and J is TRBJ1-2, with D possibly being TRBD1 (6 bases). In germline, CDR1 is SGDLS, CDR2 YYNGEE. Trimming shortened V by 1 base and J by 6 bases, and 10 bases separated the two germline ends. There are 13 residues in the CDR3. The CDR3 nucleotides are TGTGCCAGCAGCGTATCCCCAGGGGATGGCTACACCTTC. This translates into CASSVSPGDGYTF.

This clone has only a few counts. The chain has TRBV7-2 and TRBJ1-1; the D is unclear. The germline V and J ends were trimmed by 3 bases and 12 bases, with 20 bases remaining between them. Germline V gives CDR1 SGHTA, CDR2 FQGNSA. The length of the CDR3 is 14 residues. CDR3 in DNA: TGTGCCAGCAGCTTCGAGAGTTCTGCTTCCGAGTCTTTCTTT. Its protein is CASSFESSASESFF.

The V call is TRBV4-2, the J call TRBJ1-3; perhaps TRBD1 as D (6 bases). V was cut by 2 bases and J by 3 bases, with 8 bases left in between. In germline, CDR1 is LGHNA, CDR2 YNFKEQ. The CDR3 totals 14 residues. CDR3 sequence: CASSQTGSGNTIYF. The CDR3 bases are TGTGCCAGCAGCCAAACAGGGAGTGGAAACACCATATATTTT.

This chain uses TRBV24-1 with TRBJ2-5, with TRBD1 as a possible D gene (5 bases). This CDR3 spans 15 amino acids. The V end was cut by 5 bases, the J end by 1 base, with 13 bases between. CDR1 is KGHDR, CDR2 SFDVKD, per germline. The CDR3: CATSAPGRAQETQYF. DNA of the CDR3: TGTGCCACCAGTGCCCCTGGCAGGGCCCAAGAGACCCAGTACTTC.

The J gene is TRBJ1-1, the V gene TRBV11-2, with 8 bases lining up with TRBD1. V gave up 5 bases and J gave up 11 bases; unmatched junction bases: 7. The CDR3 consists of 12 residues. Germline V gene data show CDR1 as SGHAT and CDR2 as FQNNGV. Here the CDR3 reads CASSRQGPYAFF. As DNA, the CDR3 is TGTGCCAGCAGCCGACAGGGGCCCTACGCTTTCTTT.

CDR3 region: CASSLLGKLAGGSETQYF. The CDR3 DNA reads as TGTGCCAGCAGCTTATTGGGGAAACTAGCGGGAGGGTCAGAGACCCAGTACTTC. The chain links TRBV7-6 to TRBJ2-5; the match to TRBD2 covers 13 bases. J lost 4 bases, V lost 2 bases, and 10 bases had no gene match. The CDR3 sequence is 18 residues long. Germline-derived CDR1 and CDR2 are SGHVS and FNYEAQ.

The CDR3 nucleotides are TGCGCCAGCAGCCCGGGACTAGAGCCCCGCACAGATACGCAGTATTTT. Protein product: CASSPGLEPRTDTQYF. The chain uses TRBV10-1 and TRBJ2-3, with 8 nucleotides matching TRBD2. Germline assignment: CDR1 WNHNN and CDR2 SYGVQD (reference sequence). This CDR3 spans 16 amino acids. The trim removed 6 bases at V and 1 base at J, leaving 9 bases unmatched.

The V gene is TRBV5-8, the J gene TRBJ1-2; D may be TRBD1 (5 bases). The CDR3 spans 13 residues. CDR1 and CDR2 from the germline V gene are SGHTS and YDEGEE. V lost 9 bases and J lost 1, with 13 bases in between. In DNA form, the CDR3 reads TGTGCCACGACAGAACAGATTAACTATGGCTACACCTTC. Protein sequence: CATTEQINYGYTF.

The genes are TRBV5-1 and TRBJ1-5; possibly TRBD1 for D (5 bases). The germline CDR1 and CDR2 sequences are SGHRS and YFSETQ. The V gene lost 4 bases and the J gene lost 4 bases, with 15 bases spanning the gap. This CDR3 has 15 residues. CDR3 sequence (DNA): TGCGCCAGCAGCCCCGAGGTCGGGGGGAATCAGCCCCAGCATTTT. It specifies CASSPEVGGNQPQHF.

The CDR3 region is CASSSRTGTGANVLTF. The CDR3 DNA reads as TGTGCCAGCAGCTCTCGGACAGGGACAGGGGCCAACGTCCTGACTTTC. The chain links TRBV7-3 to TRBJ2-6; the match to TRBD1 covers 8 bases. The CDR3 sequence is 16 residues long. From germline, CDR1 is SGHTA and CDR2 FQGTGA. J was trimmed by 4 bases and V by 4 bases; bases with no gene match: 6.

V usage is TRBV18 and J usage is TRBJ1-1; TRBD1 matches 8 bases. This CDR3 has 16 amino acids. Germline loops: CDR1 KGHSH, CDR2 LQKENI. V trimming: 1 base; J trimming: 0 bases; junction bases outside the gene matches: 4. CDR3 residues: CASSPRRQGMNTEAFF. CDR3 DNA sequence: TGTGCCAGCTCACCACGGAGACAGGGGATGAACACTGAAGCTTTCTTT.

The CDR3 region has the DNA TGTGCCAGCAGCTTGGATGGCAGGGTGTCTGAAGCTTTCTTT. Protein product: CASSLDGRVSEAFF. The chain is built from TRBV5-5 and TRBJ1-1; maybe TRBD1 (5 bases). CDR1 and CDR2 from the germline V gene are SGHKS and YYEKEE (reference sequence). This CDR3 region has 14 residues. V shed 0 bases and J shed 6 bases, with 12 bases lying between them.

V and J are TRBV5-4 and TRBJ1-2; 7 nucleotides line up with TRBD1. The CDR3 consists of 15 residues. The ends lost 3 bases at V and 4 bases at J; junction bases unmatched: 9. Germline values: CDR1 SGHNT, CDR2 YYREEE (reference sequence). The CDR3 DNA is TGTGCCAGCAGCTCCCAGGGACAGACCCTCTATGGCTACACCTTC. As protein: CASSSQGQTLYGYTF.

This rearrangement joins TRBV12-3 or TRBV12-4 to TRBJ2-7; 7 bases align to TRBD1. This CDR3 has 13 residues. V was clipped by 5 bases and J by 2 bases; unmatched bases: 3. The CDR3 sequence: CASSQGVAYEQYF. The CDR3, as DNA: TGTGCCAGCAGTCAGGGGGTAGCCTACGAGCAGTACTTC.

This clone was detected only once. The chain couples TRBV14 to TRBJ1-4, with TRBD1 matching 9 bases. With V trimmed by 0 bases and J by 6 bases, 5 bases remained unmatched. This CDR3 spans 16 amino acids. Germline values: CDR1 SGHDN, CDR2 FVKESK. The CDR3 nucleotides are TGTGCCAGCAGCCAAGATGGAACAGGGGGCGATGAAAAACTGTTTTTT. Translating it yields CASSQDGTGGDEKLFF.

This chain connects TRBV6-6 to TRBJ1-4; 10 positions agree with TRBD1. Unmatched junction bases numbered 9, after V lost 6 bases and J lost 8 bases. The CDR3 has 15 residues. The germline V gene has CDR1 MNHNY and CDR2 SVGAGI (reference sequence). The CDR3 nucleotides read TGTGCCAGCAGACCGGGACAGGGGATAGGAGAAAAACTGTTTTTT. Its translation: CASRPGQGIGEKLFF.